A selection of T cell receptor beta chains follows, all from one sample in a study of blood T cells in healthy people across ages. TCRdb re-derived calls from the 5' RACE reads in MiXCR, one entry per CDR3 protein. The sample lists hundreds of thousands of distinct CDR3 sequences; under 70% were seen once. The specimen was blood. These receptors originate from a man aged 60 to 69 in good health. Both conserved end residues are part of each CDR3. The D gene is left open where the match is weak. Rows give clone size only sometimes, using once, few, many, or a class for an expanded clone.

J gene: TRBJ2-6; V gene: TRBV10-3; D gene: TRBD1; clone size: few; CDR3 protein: CATTETGTSGANVLTF; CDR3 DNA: TGTGCCACCACGGAGACAGGGACCTCTGGGGCCAACGTCCTGACTTTC
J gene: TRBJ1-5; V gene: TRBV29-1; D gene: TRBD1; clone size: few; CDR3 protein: CSVATGSQPQHF; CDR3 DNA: TGCAGCGTTGCGACAGGGTCTCAGCCCCAGCATTTT
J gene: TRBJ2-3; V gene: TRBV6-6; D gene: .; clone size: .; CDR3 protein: CASSYRDGLTDTQYF; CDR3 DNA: TGTGCCAGCAGTTACCGAGACGGGCTAACAGATACGCAGTATTTT
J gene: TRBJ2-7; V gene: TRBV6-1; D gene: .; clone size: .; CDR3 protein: CASEGQDSYEQYF; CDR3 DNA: TGTGCCAGCGAAGGGCAGGACTCCTACGAGCAGTACTTC
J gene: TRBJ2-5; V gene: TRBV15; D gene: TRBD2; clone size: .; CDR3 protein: CATSKELADTYNEQYF; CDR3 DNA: TGTGCCACCAGCAAGGAACTAGCGGACACCTACAATGAGCAGTACTTC
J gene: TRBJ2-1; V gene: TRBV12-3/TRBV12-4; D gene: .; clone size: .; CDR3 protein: CASSSPSESSYNEQFF; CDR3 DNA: TGTGCCAGCAGCTCCCCCTCCGAGAGCTCCTACAATGAGCAGTTCTTC
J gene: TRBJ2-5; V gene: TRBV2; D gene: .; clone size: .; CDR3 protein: CASNQGSGWETQYF; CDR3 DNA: TGTGCCAGCAACCAAGGTAGCGGATGGGAGACCCAGTACTTC
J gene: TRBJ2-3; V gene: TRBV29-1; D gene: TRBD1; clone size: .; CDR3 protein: CSVVKTGGQDTQYF; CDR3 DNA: TGCAGCGTGGTAAAGACAGGGGGCCAAGATACGCAGTATTTT
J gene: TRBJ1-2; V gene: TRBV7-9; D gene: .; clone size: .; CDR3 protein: CASSRGRGIDGYTF; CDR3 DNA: TGTGCCAGCAGCAGGGGACGGGGAATTGATGGCTACACCTTC
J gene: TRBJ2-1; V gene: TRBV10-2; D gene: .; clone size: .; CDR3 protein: CASSDPSNHEQFF; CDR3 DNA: TGCGCCAGCAGTGACCCGAGCAATCATGAGCAGTTCTTC
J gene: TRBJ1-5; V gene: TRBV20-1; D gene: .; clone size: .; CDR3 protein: CSASPAGLSNQPQHF; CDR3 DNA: TGCAGTGCTAGTCCCGCGGGCCTCAGCAATCAGCCCCAGCATTTT
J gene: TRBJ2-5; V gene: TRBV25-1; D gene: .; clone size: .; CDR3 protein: CASSEAGRETQYF; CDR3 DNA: TGTGCCAGCAGTGAAGCGGGGCGGGAGACCCAGTACTTC
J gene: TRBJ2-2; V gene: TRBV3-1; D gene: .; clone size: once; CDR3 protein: CASSLSSRGTGELFF; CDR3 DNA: TGTGCCAGCAGCCTTTCCTCCAGGGGAACCGGGGAGCTGTTTTTT
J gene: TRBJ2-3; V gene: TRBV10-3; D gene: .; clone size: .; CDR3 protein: CAIREAGAGTDTQYF; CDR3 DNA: TGTGCCATCAGGGAGGCCGGGGCCGGGACAGATACGCAGTATTTT
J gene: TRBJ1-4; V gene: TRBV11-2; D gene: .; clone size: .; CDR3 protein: CASSPLFGGLEEKLFF; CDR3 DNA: TGTGCCAGCAGCCCCCTATTTGGGGGTTTGGAGGAAAAACTGTTTTTT
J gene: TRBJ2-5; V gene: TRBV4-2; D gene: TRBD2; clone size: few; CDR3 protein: CASSILAGGVNEQYF; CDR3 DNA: TGTGCCAGCAGCATTCTAGCGGGAGGAGTTAATGAGCAGTACTTC
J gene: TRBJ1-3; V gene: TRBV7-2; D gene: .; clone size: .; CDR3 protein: CASSPQGSPGNTIYF; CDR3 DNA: TGTGCCAGCAGCCCCCAGGGTTCTCCTGGAAACACCATATATTTT
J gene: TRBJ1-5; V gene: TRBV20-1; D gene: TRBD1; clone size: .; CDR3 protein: CSARVGRQGFYQPQHF; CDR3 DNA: TGCAGTGCTAGAGTGGGCAGACAGGGGTTTTATCAGCCCCAGCATTTT
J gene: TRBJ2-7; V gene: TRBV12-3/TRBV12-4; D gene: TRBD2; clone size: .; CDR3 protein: CASTIAGSSGEQYF; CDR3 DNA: TGTGCCAGCACTATAGCGGGATCCTCCGGCGAGCAGTACTTC
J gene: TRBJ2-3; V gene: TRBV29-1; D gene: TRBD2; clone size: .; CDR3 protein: CSTRLAGSTDTQYF; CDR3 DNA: TGCAGCACCCGACTAGCGGGGAGCACAGATACGCAGTATTTT
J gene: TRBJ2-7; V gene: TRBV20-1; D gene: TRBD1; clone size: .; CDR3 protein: CSAIRDSSYEQYF; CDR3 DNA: TGCAGTGCTATCCGGGACAGTTCCTACGAGCAGTACTTC
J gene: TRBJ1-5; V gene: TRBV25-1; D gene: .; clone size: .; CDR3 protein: CASSETGFDQPQHF; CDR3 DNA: TGTGCCAGCAGTGAAACAGGGTTCGATCAGCCCCAGCATTTT
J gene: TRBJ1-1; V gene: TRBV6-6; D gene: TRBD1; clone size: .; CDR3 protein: CASSYGGAGGQTEAFF; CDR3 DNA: TGTGCCAGCAGTTACGGGGGGGCAGGGGGCCAAACTGAAGCTTTCTTT
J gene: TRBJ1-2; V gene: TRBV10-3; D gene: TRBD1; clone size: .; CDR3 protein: CAISAGDSSNYGYTF; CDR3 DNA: TGTGCCATCAGTGCGGGGGACAGCTCTAACTATGGCTACACCTTC
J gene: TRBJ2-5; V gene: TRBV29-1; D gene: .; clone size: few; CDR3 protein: CSVEPKAGMGLETQYF; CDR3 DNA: TGCAGCGTTGAACCGAAGGCAGGGATGGGGTTAGAGACCCAGTACTTC